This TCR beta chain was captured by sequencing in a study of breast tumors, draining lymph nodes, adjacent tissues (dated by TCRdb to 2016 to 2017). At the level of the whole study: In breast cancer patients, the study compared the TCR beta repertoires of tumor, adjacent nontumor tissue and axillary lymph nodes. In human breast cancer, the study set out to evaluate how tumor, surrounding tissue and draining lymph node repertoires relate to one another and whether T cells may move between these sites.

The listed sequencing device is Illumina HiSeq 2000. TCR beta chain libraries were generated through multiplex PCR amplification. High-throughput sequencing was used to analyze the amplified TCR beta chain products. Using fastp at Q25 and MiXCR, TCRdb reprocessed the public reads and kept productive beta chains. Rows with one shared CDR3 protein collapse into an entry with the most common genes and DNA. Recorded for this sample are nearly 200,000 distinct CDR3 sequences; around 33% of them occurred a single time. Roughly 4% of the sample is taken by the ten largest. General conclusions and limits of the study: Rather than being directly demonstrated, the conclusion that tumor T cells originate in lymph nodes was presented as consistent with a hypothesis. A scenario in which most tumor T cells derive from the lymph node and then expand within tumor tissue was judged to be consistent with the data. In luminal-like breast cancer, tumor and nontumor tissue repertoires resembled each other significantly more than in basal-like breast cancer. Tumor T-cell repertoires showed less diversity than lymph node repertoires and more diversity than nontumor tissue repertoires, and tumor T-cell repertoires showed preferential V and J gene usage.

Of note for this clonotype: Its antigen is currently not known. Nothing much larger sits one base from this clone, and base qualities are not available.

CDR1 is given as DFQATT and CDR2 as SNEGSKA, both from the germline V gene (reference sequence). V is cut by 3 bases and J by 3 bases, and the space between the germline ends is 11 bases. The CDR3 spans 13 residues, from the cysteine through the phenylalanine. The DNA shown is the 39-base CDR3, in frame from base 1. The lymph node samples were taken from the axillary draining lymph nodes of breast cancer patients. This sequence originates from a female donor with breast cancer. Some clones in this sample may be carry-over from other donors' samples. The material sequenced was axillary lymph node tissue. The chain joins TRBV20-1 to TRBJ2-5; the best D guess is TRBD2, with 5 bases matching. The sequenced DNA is TGCAGTGCTAGTCGTCCGGGGAAAGAGACCCAGTACTTC. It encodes CSASRPGKETQYF.